The entry below gives a single T cell receptor beta chain sequence along with its context. The antigen remains undetermined. At one end the junction does not follow the germline gene, possibly because of a read error. These data originate in a study of cytomegalovirus exposure and HLA in healthy donors. Broader study findings: 87-base-pair reads could not separate some V segments, including TRBV6-2 and TRBV6-3. A later look showed TCR association rates differing by HLA locus, highest for DRB1 and lowest for HLA-C. In a later analysis, specific HLA alleles were associated with around 17,000 TCR beta sequences at a 0.05 false discovery rate. According to reports, the classifier identified cytomegalovirus status with high specificity and sensitivity.

The PCR ran on 60 Vbeta and 13 Jbeta primers. Sequencing used immunoSEQ multiplex PCR; TCRdb keeps in-frame clones, though not all of them. This sample carries around 170,000 clones, approximately 84% of them seen once, and the ten largest clones take 3% to 4.5%. The CDR3 totals 13 residues. In germline, CDR1 is SSHAT, CDR2 FNYEAQ (reference sequence). Sequencing was done on a sample of PBMCs. The sequence derives from a man aged 45-60 years in good health and CMV-seronegative. This chain links TRBV7-7 with TRBJ2-3; D is possibly TRBD1 (6 bases). In nucleotides, the CDR3 is TGTGCTAGCAGCTGGACAGTCACAGATACGCAGTATTTT. Its protein product is CASSWTVTDTQYF.